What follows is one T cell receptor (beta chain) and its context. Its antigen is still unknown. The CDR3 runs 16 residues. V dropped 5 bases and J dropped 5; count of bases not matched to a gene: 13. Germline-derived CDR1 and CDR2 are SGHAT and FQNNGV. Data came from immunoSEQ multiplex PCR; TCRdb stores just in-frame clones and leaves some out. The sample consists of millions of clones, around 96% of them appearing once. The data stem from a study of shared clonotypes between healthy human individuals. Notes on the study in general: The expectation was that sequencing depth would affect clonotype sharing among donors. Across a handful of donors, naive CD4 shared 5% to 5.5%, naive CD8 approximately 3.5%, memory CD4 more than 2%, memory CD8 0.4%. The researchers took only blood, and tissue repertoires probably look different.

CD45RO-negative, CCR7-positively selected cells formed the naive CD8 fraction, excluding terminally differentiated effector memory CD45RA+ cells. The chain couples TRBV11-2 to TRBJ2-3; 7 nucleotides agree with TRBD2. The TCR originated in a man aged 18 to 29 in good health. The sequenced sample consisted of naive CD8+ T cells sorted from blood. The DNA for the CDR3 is TGTGCCAGCAGCCTCCTCCGAGGGAGGGTAGGAGATACGCAGTATTTT. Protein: CASSLLRGRVGDTQYF.